This entry lists 11 T cell receptor beta chains sequenced from one sample in a study of blood T cell repertoires in COVID-19. TCRdb's copy holds only in-frame clones and misses some; the assay was immunoSEQ multiplex PCR. The data show approximately 250,000 clones, roughly 86% seen once. The specimen sequenced was peripheral blood. All receptors come from a middle-aged man with active or convalescent COVID-19.

In its sample, this clone was seen once. The chain is built from TRBV7-9 and TRBJ2-7; 9 bases agree with TRBD1. The CDR3 has 14 residues. The junction had 6 bases not matched to a gene; V was cut back by 4 bases and J by 5 bases. Germline assignment: CDR1 SEHNR and CDR2 FQNEAQ (reference sequence). DNA of the CDR3: TGTGCCAGCAGCTCCGGACAGGGGAGGAACGAGCAGTACTTC. Residues: CASSSGQGRNEQYF.

J is TRBJ1-4 and V is TRBV12-3 or TRBV12-4; D ambiguous. Trimming stripped 2 bases from V and 9 bases from J, with 7 bases between. The CDR3 loop spans 12 amino acids. CDR3 loop: CASSLSSKKLFF. The CDR3 nucleotides read TGTGCCAGCAGTTTATCGAGTAAAAAACTGTTTTTT.

The chain joins TRBV27 to TRBJ1-2; no definite D call. Germline CDR1 reads MNHEY; CDR2 reads SMNVEV (reference sequence). The CDR3 has 16 residues. The V and J ends lost 3 bases and 8 bases respectively, with 22 bases between them. The CDR3 nucleotides are TGTGCCAGCAGTTTTTTAAAGGAGAACGGGGTTGGCGGCTACACCTTC. Translating it yields CASSFLKENGVGGYTF.

In its sample, this clone was seen once. This sequence joins TRBV20-1 and TRBJ1-4; D is possibly TRBD1 (5 bases). The CDR3 has 16 amino acids. Germline loops: CDR1 DFQATT, CDR2 SNEGSKA (reference sequence). Trimming took 3 bases from V and 0 from J, leaving 14 bases between them. CDR3 bases: TGCAGTGCTAGTGGGGGGGTCTTTGCAACTAATGAAAAACTGTTTTTT. As protein: CSASGGVFATNEKLFF.

The genes are TRBV20-1 and TRBJ2-1; 10 bases line up with TRBD2. This CDR3 is 14 amino acids long. Germline-derived CDR1 and CDR2 are DFQATT and SNEGSKA (reference sequence). Trimming removed 3 bases from V and 8 bases from J; junction bases left unmatched: 7. CDR3 nucleotides: TGCAGTGCTAGTTCCCTAGCGGGAGTCTATGAGCAGTTCTTC. Amino acids: CSASSLAGVYEQFF.

This chain links TRBV9 with TRBJ1-3; TRBD1 might be the D (5 bases). The V end was cut by 2 bases, the J end by 0 bases, with 9 bases between. This CDR3 has 15 amino acids. Germline assignment: CDR1 SGDLS and CDR2 YYNGEE. The CDR3 reads CASSVSGVSGNTIYF. CDR3 in DNA: TGTGCCAGCAGCGTCTCGGGGGTCTCTGGAAACACCATATATTTT. Full variable domain (rest looked up from reference TRBV9 and TRBJ1-3): DSGVTQTPKHLITATGQRVTLRCSPRSGDLSVYWYQQSLDQGLQFLIQYYNGEERAKGNILERFSAQQFPDLHSELNLSSLELGDSALYFCASSVSGVSGNTIYFGEGSWLTVV.

This chain links TRBV7-6 with TRBJ2-1; perhaps TRBD2 as D (5 bases). V shed 5 bases and J shed 0 bases, with 17 bases lying between them. Germline V lookup: CDR1 SGHVS, CDR2 FNYEAQ. This CDR3 region has 17 residues. The CDR3 protein is CASSPVTRASSYNEQFF. As DNA, the CDR3 is TGTGCCAGCAGCCCCGTAACGCGGGCCAGCTCCTACAATGAGCAGTTCTTC.

The chain employs TRBV28 and TRBJ2-7, with 9 bases fitting TRBD1. The CDR3 runs to 14 residues. The V gene's germline CDR1 is MDHEN and CDR2 SYDVKM. The trim removed 7 bases at V and 5 bases at J, leaving 9 bases unmatched. As DNA, the CDR3 is TGTGCCAGCACTTTCTCCGGGACAGGGCACGAGCAGTACTTC. This codes for CASTFSGTGHEQYF. The full variable domain, with the rest looked up from reference TRBV28 and TRBJ2-7, is DVKVTQSSRYLVKRTGEKVFLECVQDMDHENMFWYRQDPGLGLRLIYFSYDVKMKEKGDIPEGYSVSREKKERFSLILESASTNQTSMYLCASTFSGTGHEQYFGPGTRLTVT.

J is TRBJ2-1 and V is TRBV21-1; the D segment call TRBD2 is taken from the table without a DNA check. TRBV21-1 is termed a pseudogene. The CDR3 loop spans 14 amino acids. CDR3 nucleotides: TGTGCCAGCACTCTAGCGGTCTCCGACAATGAGCAGTTCTTC. This encodes CASTLAVSDNEQFF.

The CDR3 DNA reads TGTGCCAGCAGTGGTGGCGGGGGCAATCAGCCCCAGCATTTT. Protein product: CASSGGGGNQPQHF. The chain has TRBV2 and TRBJ1-5; D unclear. V shed 4 bases and J shed 2 bases, with 9 bases lying between them. The CDR3 consists of 14 residues. Germline V gene sequence: CDR1 SNHLY, CDR2 FYNNEI.

V usage is TRBV7-3 and J usage is TRBJ2-1; perhaps TRBD2 as D (5 bases). V lost 5 bases, J lost 6 bases, and 17 bases lay in between. The CDR3 sequence is 15 residues long. Per germline, CDR1 SGHTA and CDR2 FQGTGA. CDR3 bases: TGTGCCAGCAGCCTAGACGCTGGCGGGTTCAATGAGCAGTTCTTC. Its translation: CASSLDAGGFNEQFF. Variable domain in full (rest from reference TRBV7-3 and TRBJ2-1): GAGVSQTPSNKVTEKGKYVELRCDPISGHTALYWYRQSLGQGPEFLIYFQGTGAADDSGLPNDRFFAVRPEGSVSTLKIQRTERGDSAVYLCASSLDAGGFNEQFFGPGTRLTVL.